The clone carrying this TCR beta chain was found once. Its antigen is still unknown. The junction does not match germline at one end; this may be a read error. This CDR3 is built from 14 residues. The germline CDR1 and CDR2 sequences are SEHNR and FQNEAQ (reference sequence). The PCR made use of 60 Vbeta and 13 Jbeta primers. TCRdb's table, derived via immunoSEQ multiplex PCR, lists solely in-frame clones and lacks some. The sample records 150,000 to 200,000 clones, more than 70% being singletons. The data originate from a study of cytomegalovirus exposure and HLA in healthy donors. About the study: Inside one of the first data releases sat about 85 million unique TCRs taken from HLA-typed donors.

Findings and limits, study-wide: Presence/absence analyses treated sequencing depth as roughly uniform across donors.

Material: PBMCs. The chain carries TRBV7-9 and TRBJ2-2, with 7 bases matching TRBD2. This receptor was obtained from a man between 40 and 49 years old in good health and CMV-seropositive. The CDR3 sequence is CSSSLLATSGELFF. The CDR3 coding sequence is TGTTCCAGCAGCTTACTAGCGACCTCTGGGGAGCTGTTTTTT.